This record looks at one TCR beta chain sequence and its context. Its matching antigen is unknown. Data came from immunoSEQ multiplex PCR; TCRdb stores just in-frame clones and leaves some out. In the table there are several thousand clones, about 18% of which are singletons. The entry originates in a study of T cells in localized non-small cell lung cancer. Study outcomes and limitations: Longer overall survival accompanied higher blood T cell density.

V trimming: 2 bases; J trimming: 0 bases; junction bases outside the gene matches: 3. This CDR3 contains 15 residues. Germline V gene data show CDR1 as MNHGY and CDR2 as SAAAGT. This TCR was sampled from a man aged 35-75 years with stage I lung adenocarcinoma. The material sequenced was lung tumor tissue, taken before any cancer treatment. The rearrangement links TRBV6-8 to TRBJ2-7; 8 bases match TRBD2. Here the CDR3 DNA reads TGTGCCAGCAGTTACAGAAGCGGGAGCTCCTACGAGCAGTACTTC. As protein: CASSYRSGSSYEQYF.